A single T cell receptor beta chain is shown here with its context. Its antigen is unidentified. The method was immunoSEQ multiplex PCR; TCRdb's version includes in-frame clones alone and lacks a portion of them. The sample lists about 1 million clones; about 74% were seen once. The data were taken from a study of shared clonotypes between healthy human individuals. Study outcomes and limitations: Larger estimated richness was generally recorded for naive subsets relative to memory subsets.

Trimming pared 4 bases from V and 5 bases from J, leaving 14 bases between. Looked up from germline, CDR1 is SGHTA and CDR2 is FQGNSA. This CDR3 spans 15 amino acids. The donors, healthy adults who were HIV-negative, had experienced no recent acute infections or vaccinations. Naive CD45RA+ and memory CD45RA-negative subsets were split from CD4+ cells. The J gene is TRBJ2-2, the V gene TRBV7-2; D is unresolved. This TCR was sampled from a man aged 18-30 years in good health. Material for sequencing was memory CD4+ T cells sorted from blood. Indicated subset: CD45RA-negative fraction. CDR3: CASSSRTIPTGELFF. Here the CDR3 DNA reads TGTGCCAGCAGCTCTCGGACGATACCGACCGGGGAGCTGTTTTTT.